This TCR beta chain was observed in a study of blood T cell repertoires in COVID-19. Study-level background: Some COVID-19 samples were acute and others convalescent; all came from the United States, Italy and Spain. From T cells, B-cell-depleted T cells, or PBMCs came the material, which was cDNA or gDNA.

This CDR3 is built from 13 residues. V shed 6 bases, J shed 6 bases, and the junction held 2 bases outside the gene matches. Germline V CDR1 and CDR2: SGHDN, FVKESK. Generated by immunoSEQ multiplex PCR, the TCRdb table keeps only in-frame clones and is missing some. Found here are fewer than 350,000 clones, around 89% of them singletons; the top ten hold about 4.2%. The TCR originated in a middle-aged man with acute or convalescent COVID-19. The sequencing sample was made of peripheral blood. V and J are TRBV14 and TRBJ2-4, with 10 bases that match TRBD2. The CDR3 DNA reads TGTGCCAGCAGAAGCGGGGGGGGAAACATTCAGTACTTC. Translated, it gives CASRSGGGNIQYF. The full variable domain, its missing parts supplied by reference TRBV14 and TRBJ2-4, is EAGVTQFPSHSVIEKGQTVTLRCDPISGHDNLYWYRRVMGKEIKFLLHFVKESKQDESGMPNNRFLAERTGGTYSTLKVQPAELEDSGVYFCASRSGGGNIQYFGAGTRLSVL.